This passage covers 11 T cell receptor beta chains from one sample sequenced in a study of cytomegalovirus exposure and HLA in healthy donors. In the PCR, 60 Vbeta and 13 Jbeta primers were used. The assay was immunoSEQ multiplex PCR, and TCRdb's table has in-frame clones only and misses some. The table lists 140,000 or so clones, about 75% of them singletons. The sequencing input was PBMCs. The receptors were sampled from a woman under 40 in good health and CMV-seronegative.

The chain is built from TRBV29-1 and TRBJ2-7; tentative D call: TRBD1 (5 bases). Trimming took off 5 bases at V and 1 base at J, with 18 bases between the two ends. The CDR3 is made up of 15 amino acids. From germline, CDR1 is SQVTM and CDR2 ANQGSEA. CDR3 sequence: CSVSRQGGLSYEQYF. The CDR3 nucleotides read TGCAGCGTTAGTCGGCAGGGCGGCCTTTCCTACGAGCAGTACTTC.

This sequence joins TRBV7-9 and TRBJ1-3; no clear D gene. In germline, CDR1 is SEHNR, CDR2 FQNEAQ (reference sequence). Trimming took off 3 bases at V and 4 bases at J, with 7 bases between the two ends. The CDR3 sequence is 13 residues long. The CDR3 DNA is TGTGCCAGCAGCTTGGGCAGGGGAAACACCATATATTTT. Translated, it gives CASSLGRGNTIYF.

The chain couples TRBV6-1 to TRBJ1-5; no clear D gene. CDR3 length equals 15 residues. From germline, CDR1 is MNHNS and CDR2 SASEGT. Trimming removed 2 bases at V and 2 bases at J, with 10 bases between. DNA for the CDR3: TGTGCCAGCAGTGAATCTAGCCATCGCAATCAGCCCCAGCATTTT. It codes for CASSESSHRNQPQHF.

Only one count was recorded for this clone. This sequence joins TRBV7-8 and TRBJ2-5; 10 bases are a match to TRBD2. Germline CDR1 is SGHVS and CDR2 is FQNEAQ. The J segment lost 6 bases and the V segment lost 1 base, leaving 5 bases of the junction unmatched. This CDR3 is 15 amino acids long. For the CDR3, the DNA is TGTGCCAGCAGCTTAGAACCTAGCGGGGGACAGACCCAGTACTTC. This sequence encodes CASSLEPSGGQTQYF. Using reference TRBV7-8 and TRBJ2-5 for the parts outside the CDR3, the full variable domain is GAGVSQSPRYKVAKRGQDVALRCDPISGHVSLFWYQQALGQGPEFLTYFQNEAQLDKSGLPSDRFFAERPEGSVSTLKIQRTQQEDSAVYLCASSLEPSGGQTQYFGPGTRLLVL.

CDR3 residues: CAWSVSVGTGEYYEQYF. CDR3 sequence (DNA): TGTGCCTGGAGTGTAAGTGTCGGTACAGGGGAGTACTACGAGCAGTACTTC. V gene TRBV30 combines with J gene TRBJ2-7; 7 bases line up with TRBD1. V was clipped by 0 bases and J by 3 bases; unmatched bases: 14. The CDR3 has 17 residues. Germline CDR1 GTSNPN, CDR2 SVGIG (reference sequence).

This clone was seen just once. J is TRBJ2-3 and V is TRBV27, with a possible D match to TRBD2 (6 bases). The CDR3 covers 16 residues. The V end was cut by 5 bases, the J end by 4 bases, with 19 bases between. CDR1 is MNHEY and CDR2 is SMNVEV in the germline V gene (reference sequence). The chain's CDR3 is CASSPPDWTGADTQYF. Here the CDR3 DNA reads TGTGCCAGCAGTCCCCCGGACTGGACGGGGGCAGATACGCAGTATTTT.

The chain employs TRBV5-4 and TRBJ1-2; no reliable D call. This CDR3 spans 13 amino acids. Germline values: CDR1 SGHNT, CDR2 YYREEE (reference sequence). The V end was cut by 4 bases, the J end by 6 bases, with 13 bases between. The CDR3 loop is CASSPTHGNGYTF. The CDR3 DNA reads as TGTGCCAGCAGCCCCACCCACGGTAATGGCTACACCTTC.

This chain connects TRBV7-2 to TRBJ1-4; 8 nucleotides align to TRBD1. The junction had 4 bases not matched to a gene; V was cut back by 5 bases and J by 8 bases. CDR3 length: 13 amino acids. Germline CDR1 is SGHTA and CDR2 is FQGNSA. CDR3 DNA: TGTGCCAGCAGCACCGGGGACAGGGAAAAACTGTTTTTT. This sequence encodes CASSTGDREKLFF.

This clone showed up just a few times. This rearrangement joins TRBV7-3 to TRBJ1-1; D may be TRBD1 (6 bases). The CDR3 spans 14 residues. Germline CDR1 SGHTA, CDR2 FQGTGA. Trimming cost V 5 bases and J 1 base, with 11 bases left between them. The CDR3 here is CASSPGTPNTEAFF. The CDR3, as DNA: TGTGCCAGCAGCCCCGGGACACCGAACACTGAAGCTTTCTTT.

V gene TRBV11-2 combines with J gene TRBJ2-1; 7 bases match TRBD2. This CDR3 is built from 14 residues. Germline CDR1 is SGHAT and CDR2 is FQNNGV. Trimming cost V 5 bases and J 2 bases; bases outside gene matches: 3. The CDR3 sequence: CASSRTRAYNEQFF. The CDR3 region has the DNA TGTGCCAGCAGCAGGACTAGGGCCTACAATGAGCAGTTCTTC.

V usage is TRBV5-1 and J usage is TRBJ2-3, with 13 bases matching TRBD2. Trimming removed 3 bases from V and 13 bases from J; junction bases left unmatched: 5. CDR1 is SGHRS and CDR2 is YFSETQ in the germline V gene. The CDR3 is 13 amino acids. DNA of the CDR3: TGCGCCAGCAGCTCACTAGCGGGGGGGTCTAAGTATTTT. Amino acid sequence: CASSSLAGGSKYF.